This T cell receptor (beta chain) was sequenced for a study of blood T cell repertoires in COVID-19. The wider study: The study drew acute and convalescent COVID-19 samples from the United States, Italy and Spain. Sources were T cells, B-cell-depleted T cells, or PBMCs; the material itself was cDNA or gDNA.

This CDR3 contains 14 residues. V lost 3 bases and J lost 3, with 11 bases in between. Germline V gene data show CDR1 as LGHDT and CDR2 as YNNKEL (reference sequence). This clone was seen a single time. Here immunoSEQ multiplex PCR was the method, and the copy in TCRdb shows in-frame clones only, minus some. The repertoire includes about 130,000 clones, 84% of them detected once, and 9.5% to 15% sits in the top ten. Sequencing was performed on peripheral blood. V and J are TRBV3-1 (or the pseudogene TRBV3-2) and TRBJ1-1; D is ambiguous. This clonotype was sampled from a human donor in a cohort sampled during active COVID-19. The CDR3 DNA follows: TGTGCCAGCAGCCACCGAAACAGAGACACTGAAGCTTTCTTT. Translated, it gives CASSHRNRDTEAFF.